The 4 T cell receptor beta chains below were found in one sample sequenced in a study of beta chain features in type 1 diabetes. The study's findings and limits: A moderate, significant TCRB CDR3 shortening appeared in type 1 diabetes across four CD4+ subsets.

The whole isolated RNA underwent reverse transcription, so sequencing captured expressed TCRB transcripts. TCRdb's table, derived via immunoSEQ multiplex PCR, lists solely in-frame clones and lacks some. The data show hundreds of thousands of clones, around 15% seen once. These TCRs' antigens remain unknown. The source material was naive CD4+ T cells from blood. These TCRs come from a young man with type 1 diabetes.

Only a few counts were recorded for this clone. This rearrangement joins TRBV7-9 to TRBJ2-4, with D uncertain. The CDR3 has 15 residues. Per the germline V gene, CDR1 is SEHNR and CDR2 is FQNEAQ (reference sequence). Trimming left V 8 bases short and J 1 base short, with 15 bases between. The CDR3 is CASDPTGWAKNIQYF. As DNA, the CDR3 is TGTGCCAGCGACCCCACGGGCTGGGCCAAAAACATTCAGTACTTC.

CDR3 coding DNA: TGTGCCATCAGTGAGCTCCGGGAGCAGTTCTTC. Translating it yields CAISELREQFF. The rearrangement uses TRBV10-3 and TRBJ2-1; D is uncertain. V was shortened by 2 bases and J by 10 bases, with 6 bases between the two germline ends. In germline, CDR1 is ENHRY, CDR2 SYGVKD. The CDR3 loop spans 11 amino acids.

CDR3 nucleotides: TGCGCCAGCAGCGGTGGGACAGGGGAAATTGTGGCAGATACGCAGTATTTT. Translating gives CASSGGTGEIVADTQYF. This chain connects TRBV5-1 to TRBJ2-3, with TRBD1 matching 10 bases. The CDR3 is made up of 17 amino acids. V lost 4 bases, J lost 4 bases, and 12 bases stayed unmatched. The germline V gene encodes CDR1 SGHRS and CDR2 YFSETQ.

In its sample, this clone was seen a few times. The rearrangement links TRBV6-5 to TRBJ1-1; TRBD1 is a possible D gene (5 bases). This CDR3 has 14 amino acids. CDR1 and CDR2 from the germline V gene are MNHEY and SVGAGI. V lost 2 bases to trimming and J lost 5 bases, with 12 bases between them. CDR3 sequence: CASSYPGSETEAFF. The CDR3 DNA follows: TGTGCCAGCAGTTACCCAGGGTCGGAAACTGAAGCTTTCTTT.